This entry lists 10 T cell receptor beta chains sequenced from one sample in a study of PD-L1 blockade in urothelial cancer. The time point here: pretreatment peripheral blood. Using immunoSEQ multiplex PCR, the repertoire was profiled, and TCRdb retains in-frame clones only, with some absent. Of tens of thousands of clones in the sample, roughly 77% were seen once. The sequencing here drew on PBMCs, taken around atezolizumab (anti-PD-L1) treatment. Receptors originate from a man aged 65 to 79 with urothelial cancer.

The chain is built from TRBV11-3 and TRBJ2-3; 11 positions agree with TRBD2. Germline CDR1 SGHNT, CDR2 YENEEA. The CDR3 totals 16 residues. Unmatched junction bases numbered 3, after V lost 3 bases and J lost 1 base. This chain's CDR3 is CASSLETSGGTDTQYF. The DNA of the CDR3 is TGTGCCAGCAGCTTGGAGACTAGCGGGGGCACAGATACGCAGTATTTT.

The chain employs TRBV5-4 and TRBJ1-4; a possible D gene is TRBD1 (5 bases). The germline gives CDR1 SGHNT, CDR2 YYREEE (reference sequence). With 4 bases removed from V and 6 bases from J, the gap between germline ends came to 16 bases. This CDR3 is 15 amino acids long. The CDR3 here is CASSLKSGGDEKLFF. CDR3 sequence (DNA): TGTGCCAGCAGCCTAAAGTCAGGAGGGGATGAAAAACTGTTTTTT.

The rearrangement links TRBV19 to TRBJ2-7; TRBD2 matches at 7 bases. With V trimmed by 3 bases and J by 5 bases, 1 base remained unmatched. The CDR3 extends over 12 amino acids. CDR1 is LNHDA and CDR2 is SQIVND in the germline V gene (reference sequence). The CDR3 region is CASSMGGDEQYF. The DNA of the CDR3 is TGTGCCAGTAGTATGGGAGGGGACGAGCAGTACTTC.

The rearrangement links TRBV29-1 to TRBJ2-2, with D perhaps TRBD2 (6 bases). With 5 bases removed from V and 0 bases from J, the gap between germline ends came to 13 bases. Per germline, CDR1 SQVTM and CDR2 ANQGSEA. There are 15 residues in the CDR3. Written as DNA, the CDR3 is TGCAGCGTTATAGCGGATTTCACGAACACCGGGGAGCTGTTTTTT. It translates to CSVIADFTNTGELFF.

The rearrangement uses TRBV7-9 and TRBJ2-1; TRBD2 agrees at 9 bases. The V gene's germline CDR1 is SEHNR and CDR2 FQNEAQ (reference sequence). The length of the CDR3 is 14 residues. V gave up 7 bases and J gave up 9 bases; unmatched junction bases: 10. CDR3 in DNA: TGTGCCAGCATCTCTAGCGGGGCGGTAGGTGAGCAGTTCTTC. Translation gives CASISSGAVGEQFF.

This chain joins TRBV19 and TRBJ1-2; D gene ambiguous. There are 13 residues in the CDR3. Germline V gene sequence: CDR1 LNHDA, CDR2 SQIVND (reference sequence). Deletions cut 3 bases from V and 4 bases from J, with 9 bases between. This chain's CDR3 is CASSIPQSYGYTF. The DNA of the CDR3 is TGTGCCAGTAGTATTCCGCAGTCCTATGGCTACACCTTC.

The chain uses TRBV6-1 and TRBJ1-5; 7 nucleotides line up with TRBD1. Germline CDR1 reads MNHNS; CDR2 reads SASEGT. This CDR3 has 15 amino acids. Trimming cost V 3 bases and J 2 bases; bases outside gene matches: 4. The CDR3 loop is CASSDGTVGNQPQHF. The CDR3 DNA is TGTGCCAGCAGTGACGGGACAGTGGGCAATCAGCCCCAGCATTTT.

The chain couples TRBV7-9 to TRBJ2-1; 8 positions match TRBD1. V gave up 3 bases and J gave up 4 bases; unmatched junction bases: 5. The CDR3 consists of 15 residues. From germline, CDR1 is SEHNR and CDR2 FQNEAQ (reference sequence). This CDR3 is CASSFGTGDYNEQFF. The CDR3 bases are TGTGCCAGCAGCTTCGGGACAGGTGATTACAATGAGCAGTTCTTC.

The CDR3 here is CASSLREGKNEQFF. The CDR3 nucleotides are TGTGCCAGCAGCTTGCGGGAGGGCAAGAATGAGCAGTTCTTC. This chain uses TRBV7-2 with TRBJ2-1, with 9 bases identical to TRBD2. The CDR3 has 14 residues. V dropped 3 bases and J dropped 7; count of bases not matched to a gene: 4. The germline gives CDR1 SGHTA, CDR2 FQGNSA.

This chain connects TRBV2 to TRBJ2-7; tentatively, D is TRBD2 (5 bases). Germline CDR1 SNHLY, CDR2 FYNNEI. V dropped 7 bases and J dropped 7 bases, with 14 bases sitting between them. The CDR3 is 12 amino acids. The CDR3 DNA reads TGTGCCAGCAAAGAGCGGAGAGAAGAGCAGTACTTC. The encoded protein is CASKERREEQYF.